These 3 T cell receptor beta chains were sequenced from one sample in a study of blood T cell repertoires in COVID-19 (dated by TCRdb to the early 2020s). Library construction relied on the immunoSEQ multiplex PCR assay. The immuneACCESS repertoire file appears here via TCRdb, limited to in-frame rearrangements. These files lack a portion of the clones; in checked studies, under half of the deficit traces to unresolved V genes, and the cause of the others is not known. Here the sample has 300,000 to 350,000 clones; approximately 88% occur a single time. Of the sample, roughly 1.7% falls within the top ten clones. Sequenced sample: peripheral blood. The source is a woman between 25 and 40 years old with COVID-19, enrolled during active disease.

J is TRBJ2-6 and V is TRBV19; D is ambiguous. The V end was cut by 3 bases, the J end by 1 base, with 10 bases between. The CDR3 runs to 16 residues. Germline assignment: CDR1 LNHDA and CDR2 SQIVND (reference sequence). The CDR3 loop reads CASSMNHGSGANVLTF. CDR3 nucleotide sequence: TGTGCCAGTAGTATGAACCACGGTTCTGGGGCCAACGTCCTGACTTTC.

The CDR3 nucleotides are TGTGCCAGCAGCCCGTTTCTACTTCCGACTGAAGCTTTCTTT. As protein: CASSPFLLPTEAFF. V and J are TRBV14 and TRBJ1-1; the D is unclear. Trimming removed 4 bases at V and 5 bases at J, with 14 bases between. Germline V CDR1 and CDR2: SGHDN, FVKESK. CDR3 length: 14 residues.

CDR3: CASSLETFGLNTEAFF. Written as DNA, the CDR3 is TGTGCCAGCAGTTTGGAGACCTTTGGATTAAACACTGAAGCTTTCTTT. The rearrangement joins TRBV28 to TRBJ1-1; D unresolved. Trimming took 3 bases from V and 2 from J, leaving 16 bases between them. The germline V gene has CDR1 MDHEN and CDR2 SYDVKM. This CDR3 comprises 16 residues.